A selection of T cell receptor beta chains follows, all from one sample in a study of OX40 agonist ivuxolimab in advanced cancers. TCRdb keeps only in-frame clones here, not all; method: immunoSEQ multiplex PCR. The profile shows roughly 70,000 clones, 86% of them singletons. The sequencing used CD4+ or CD8+ T cells sorted from blood, collected in a trial of the OX40 agonist ivuxolimab. Receptors were obtained from an adult with an advanced solid tumor such as melanoma, head and neck, liver or kidney cancer. The CDR3 runs from the conserved cysteine through the conserved F or W. D genes are given only for firm matches. Not all rows give a size; the values are once, few, many and, for expanded clones, a class.

d_call: NA; cdr3_length: 11; v_call: TRBV7-2; j_call: TRBJ2-5; clone_size: NA; cdr3_aa: CASSRGETQYF; cdr3_nt: TGTGCCAGCAGTAGGGGAGAGACCCAGTACTTC
d_call: TRBD1; cdr3_length: 13; v_call: TRBV10-3; j_call: TRBJ1-2; clone_size: NA; cdr3_aa: CAISGTGSYGYTF; cdr3_nt: TGTGCCATCTCCGGGACAGGGAGCTATGGCTACACCTTC
d_call: TRBD1; cdr3_length: 19; v_call: TRBV5-1; j_call: TRBJ2-3; clone_size: NA; cdr3_aa: CASSGRRTGGIASTDTQYF; cdr3_nt: TGCGCCAGCAGCGGCCGACGGACAGGGGGCATCGCTAGCACAGATACGCAGTATTTT
d_call: TRBD2; cdr3_length: 15; v_call: TRBV27; j_call: TRBJ2-1; clone_size: NA; cdr3_aa: CASSPRLAWNNEQFF; cdr3_nt: TGTGCCAGCTCCCCCAGACTAGCCTGGAACAATGAGCAGTTCTTC
d_call: NA; cdr3_length: 14; v_call: TRBV28; j_call: TRBJ2-7; clone_size: once; cdr3_aa: CASSRGGPLYEQYF; cdr3_nt: TGTGCCAGCAGTCGGGGCGGGCCCCTTTACGAGCAGTACTTC
d_call: NA; cdr3_length: 14; v_call: TRBV9; j_call: TRBJ1-3; clone_size: once; cdr3_aa: CASSARVEGGTIYF; cdr3_nt: TGTGCCAGCAGTGCCAGGGTGGAGGGAGGCACCATATATTTT
d_call: NA; cdr3_length: 15; v_call: TRBV10-3; j_call: TRBJ1-3; clone_size: NA; cdr3_aa: CAISGGWSSGNTIYF; cdr3_nt: TGTGCCATCAGCGGGGGCTGGAGCTCTGGAAACACCATATATTTT
d_call: NA; cdr3_length: 12; v_call: TRBV19; j_call: TRBJ1-5; clone_size: NA; cdr3_aa: CASSIAGQPQHF; cdr3_nt: TGTGCCAGTAGTATCGCGGGTCAGCCCCAGCATTTT
d_call: TRBD2; cdr3_length: 18; v_call: TRBV7-9; j_call: TRBJ2-5; clone_size: few; cdr3_aa: CASSQSLQGLAGGETQYF; cdr3_nt: TGTGCCAGCAGCCAAAGTTTACAAGGACTAGCGGGAGGAGAGACCCAGTACTTC
d_call: TRBD1; cdr3_length: 13; v_call: TRBV27; j_call: TRBJ1-2; clone_size: NA; cdr3_aa: CASSPQGAGGYTF; cdr3_nt: TGTGCCAGCAGTCCGCAGGGGGCGGGTGGCTACACCTTC
d_call: NA; cdr3_length: 13; v_call: TRBV6-1; j_call: TRBJ1-5; clone_size: NA; cdr3_aa: CASNDHSNQPQHF; cdr3_nt: TGTGCCAGCAACGACCATAGCAATCAGCCCCAGCATTTT
d_call: NA; cdr3_length: 16; v_call: TRBV10-3; j_call: TRBJ1-5; clone_size: NA; cdr3_aa: CAISDQGGPSNQPQHF; cdr3_nt: TGTGCCATCAGTGATCAGGGAGGACCTAGCAATCAGCCCCAGCATTTT
d_call: NA; cdr3_length: 13; v_call: TRBV7-2; j_call: TRBJ1-1; clone_size: NA; cdr3_aa: CASSSQRNTEAFF; cdr3_nt: TGTGCCAGCAGCTCTCAGAGGAACACTGAAGCTTTCTTT
d_call: TRBD1; cdr3_length: 16; v_call: TRBV9; j_call: TRBJ1-3; clone_size: NA; cdr3_aa: CASSVKGTVHGNTIYF; cdr3_nt: TGTGCCAGCAGCGTAAAGGGGACAGTCCATGGAAACACCATATATTTT
d_call: NA; cdr3_length: 11; v_call: TRBV29-1; j_call: TRBJ1-1; clone_size: NA; cdr3_aa: CSVRREAEAFF; cdr3_nt: TGCAGCGTTCGCCGGGAGGCCGAAGCTTTCTTT
d_call: NA; cdr3_length: 14; v_call: TRBV4-3; j_call: TRBJ1-1; clone_size: NA; cdr3_aa: CASSSGNAGNEAFF; cdr3_nt: TGCGCCAGCAGCTCAGGGAACGCAGGGAATGAAGCTTTCTTT
d_call: NA; cdr3_length: 17; v_call: TRBV4-3; j_call: TRBJ2-1; clone_size: NA; cdr3_aa: CASSHAGGGGLYNEQFF; cdr3_nt: TGCGCCAGCAGCCACGCTGGGGGCGGGGGCCTTTACAATGAGCAGTTCTTC
d_call: NA; cdr3_length: 15; v_call: TRBV25-1; j_call: TRBJ1-2; clone_size: NA; cdr3_aa: CASSAQGSTPYGYTF; cdr3_nt: TGTGCCAGCAGTGCCCAGGGCAGCACACCCTATGGCTACACCTTC
d_call: TRBD2; cdr3_length: 17; v_call: TRBV11-2; j_call: TRBJ2-3; clone_size: NA; cdr3_aa: CASSRTGSGVITDTQYF; cdr3_nt: TGTGCCAGCAGCCGCACGGGAAGCGGGGTGATCACAGATACGCAGTATTTT
d_call: NA; cdr3_length: 13; v_call: TRBV10-2; j_call: TRBJ2-7; clone_size: NA; cdr3_aa: CASAPRAPGEQYF; cdr3_nt: TGCGCCAGCGCCCCAAGAGCGCCGGGAGAGCAGTACTTC
d_call: NA; cdr3_length: 17; v_call: TRBV27; j_call: TRBJ1-4; clone_size: NA; cdr3_aa: CANLGEAQGASEEKLFF; cdr3_nt: TGTGCCAATCTAGGGGAGGCTCAGGGAGCCTCCGAAGAAAAACTGTTTTTT
d_call: NA; cdr3_length: 18; v_call: TRBV19; j_call: TRBJ2-6; clone_size: NA; cdr3_aa: CASSSGWGSLSGANVLTF; cdr3_nt: TGTGCCAGTAGTTCCGGATGGGGGTCCCTCTCTGGGGCCAACGTCCTGACTTTC
d_call: TRBD1; cdr3_length: 20; v_call: TRBV5-1; j_call: TRBJ2-1; clone_size: NA; cdr3_aa: CASSLAPTVGGTGFEYEQFF; cdr3_nt: TGCGCCAGCAGCTTGGCCCCAACCGTAGGCGGGACAGGGTTTGAGTATGAGCAGTTCTTC
d_call: NA; cdr3_length: 14; v_call: TRBV28; j_call: TRBJ1-1; clone_size: NA; cdr3_aa: CASSFQGPGTEAFF; cdr3_nt: TGTGCCAGCAGTTTTCAAGGGCCGGGGACTGAAGCTTTCTTT
d_call: TRBD2; cdr3_length: 15; v_call: TRBV7-9; j_call: TRBJ2-1; clone_size: NA; cdr3_aa: CASSERTSANNEQFF; cdr3_nt: TGTGCCAGCAGCGAGAGGACTAGCGCGAACAATGAGCAGTTCTTC
d_call: NA; cdr3_length: 13; v_call: TRBV29-1; j_call: TRBJ1-1; clone_size: once; cdr3_aa: CSVETAMNTEAFF; cdr3_nt: TGCAGCGTTGAAACAGCCATGAACACTGAAGCTTTCTTT